Here is one T cell receptor (beta chain) with its context. What it binds is unknown. A second PCR of about 7 to 12 cycles used a sample-barcoded 5' primer and a J-beta primer mix. TCRdb re-called the 5' RACE reads with MiXCR, one entry per CDR3 protein. The table records approximately 810,000 distinct CDR3 sequences, around 36% of them present only once. The sample originates from a study of blood T cells in healthy people across ages. Findings of the study overall: It was held that diversity estimates obtained from one million T cells represented underestimates.

The specimen sequenced was blood. The clonotype originates from a man between 18 and 35 years old in good health.

CDR3 bases: TGTGCCAGCAGTTTTACGGACAGGATCAGCTCCTACGAGCAGTACTTC. Protein product: CASSFTDRISSYEQYF. The chain joins TRBV28 to TRBJ2-7; 7 bases are shared with TRBD1. J lost 0 bases, V lost 3 bases, and 8 bases had no gene match. CDR1 MDHEN and CDR2 SYDVKM come from the germline V gene. The CDR3 covers 16 residues.